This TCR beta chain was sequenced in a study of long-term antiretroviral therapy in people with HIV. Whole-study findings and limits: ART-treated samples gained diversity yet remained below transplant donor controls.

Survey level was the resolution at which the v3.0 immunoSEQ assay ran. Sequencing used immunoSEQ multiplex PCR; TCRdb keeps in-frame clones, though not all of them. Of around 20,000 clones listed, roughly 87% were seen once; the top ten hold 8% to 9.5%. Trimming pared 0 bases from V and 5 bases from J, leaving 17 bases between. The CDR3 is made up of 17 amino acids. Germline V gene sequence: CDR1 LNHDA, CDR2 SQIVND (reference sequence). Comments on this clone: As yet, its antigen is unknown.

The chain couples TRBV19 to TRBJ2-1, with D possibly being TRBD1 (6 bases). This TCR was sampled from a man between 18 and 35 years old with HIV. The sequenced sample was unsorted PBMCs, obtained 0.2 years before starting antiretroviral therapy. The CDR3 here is CASSIDLAGAPHNEQFF. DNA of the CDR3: TGTGCCAGTAGTATAGATCTCGCAGGGGCCCCTCACAATGAGCAGTTCTTC.